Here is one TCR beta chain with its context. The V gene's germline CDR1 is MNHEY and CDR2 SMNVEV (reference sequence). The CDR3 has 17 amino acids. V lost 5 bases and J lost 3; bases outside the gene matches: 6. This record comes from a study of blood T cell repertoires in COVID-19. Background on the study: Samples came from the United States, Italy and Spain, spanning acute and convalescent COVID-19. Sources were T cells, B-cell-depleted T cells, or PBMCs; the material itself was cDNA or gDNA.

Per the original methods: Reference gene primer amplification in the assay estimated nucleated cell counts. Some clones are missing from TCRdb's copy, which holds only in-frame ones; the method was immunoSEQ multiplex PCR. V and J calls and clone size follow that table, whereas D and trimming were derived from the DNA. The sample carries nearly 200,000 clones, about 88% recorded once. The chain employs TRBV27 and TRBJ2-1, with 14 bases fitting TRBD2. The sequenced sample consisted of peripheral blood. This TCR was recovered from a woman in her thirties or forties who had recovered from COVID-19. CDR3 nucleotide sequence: TGTGCCAGCAGTCCCGGGGGACTAGCGGGAGTCTACAATGAGCAGTTCTTC. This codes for CASSPGGLAGVYNEQFF.